A single sample gave rise to the 11 T cell receptor beta chains below, sequenced in a study of OX40 agonist ivuxolimab in advanced cancers. Clones were sequenced by immunoSEQ multiplex PCR, and TCRdb holds only the in-frame ones, with some missing. Of some 44,000 clones detected, 85% to 90% appear once; the ten largest clones hold 4% to 5%. Sequencing was performed on CD4+ or CD8+ T cells sorted from blood, taken in a trial of the OX40 agonist ivuxolimab. These receptors originate from an adult with an advanced solid tumor such as melanoma, head and neck, liver or kidney cancer.

This clone was detected once. The genes are TRBV28 and TRBJ1-5; possibly TRBD1 for D (5 bases). The CDR3 extends over 14 amino acids. V dropped 2 bases and J dropped 4 bases, with 9 bases sitting between them. CDR1 is MDHEN and CDR2 is SYDVKM in the germline V gene. DNA of the CDR3: TGTGCCAGCAGTTTAGGGGGGACGAATCAGCCCCAGCATTTT. This sequence encodes CASSLGGTNQPQHF.

The count of this clone is one. CDR3 loop: CASSDFFPTQSRANVLTF. The CDR3 nucleotides are TGTGCCAGCAGTGACTTTTTTCCGACACAAAGTCGGGCCAACGTCCTGACTTTC. The rearrangement uses TRBV28 and TRBJ2-6; D not certain. V dropped 5 bases and J dropped 5 bases, with 22 bases sitting between them. Germline V gene data show CDR1 as MDHEN and CDR2 as SYDVKM. There are 18 residues in the CDR3.

The J gene is TRBJ2-5, the V gene TRBV5-4; D ambiguous. This CDR3 has 14 residues. Trimming took 1 base from V and 4 from J, leaving 11 bases between them. Germline V gene lookup returns CDR1 SGHNT and CDR2 YYREEE (reference sequence). The CDR3 nucleotides are TGTGCCAGCAGCTTGATAGGCGAGACAGAGACCCAGTACTTC. It codes for CASSLIGETETQYF.

The rearrangement uses TRBV13 and TRBJ1-1; D remains unclear. V dropped 2 bases and J dropped 5 bases, with 12 bases sitting between them. Germline lookup yields CDR1 PRHDT and CDR2 FYEKMQ (reference sequence). The CDR3 has 14 residues. This chain's CDR3 is CASSLRTLITEAFF. The CDR3 DNA follows: TGTGCCAGCAGCTTACGGACCTTAATAACTGAAGCTTTCTTT.

V usage is TRBV12-5 and J usage is TRBJ2-2; D remains unclear. The CDR3 is 14 amino acids. Germline loops: CDR1 LGHNT, CDR2 FRNRAP. V dropped 2 bases and J dropped 0 bases, with 4 bases sitting between them. The CDR3 DNA reads as TGTGCTAGTGGTTTGTATCCGAACACCGGGGAGCTGTTTTTT. Translated: CASGLYPNTGELFF.

The rearrangement links TRBV6-1 to TRBJ1-2, with D possibly matching TRBD1 (5 bases). The length of the CDR3 is 13 residues. Trimming pared 4 bases from V and 4 bases from J, leaving 10 bases between. CDR1 and CDR2 from the germline V gene are MNHNS and SASEGT. The CDR3 spells CASSAGQLYGYTF. Here the CDR3 DNA reads TGTGCCAGCAGTGCGGGGCAGCTCTATGGCTACACCTTC.

The J gene is TRBJ1-1, the V gene TRBV15; D is ambiguous. Trimming removed 4 bases from V and 0 bases from J, with 6 bases in between. Germline CDR1 reads LNHNV; CDR2 reads YYDKDF (reference sequence). The CDR3 covers 13 residues. The CDR3 coding sequence is TGTGCCACCAGCAATTCTATGAACACTGAAGCTTTCTTT. Amino acids: CATSNSMNTEAFF.

The chain combines TRBV5-1 with TRBJ2-3; 12 positions match TRBD2. The CDR3 loop spans 16 amino acids. V shed 4 bases and J 2 bases; nucleotides not matched to a gene: 5. Germline lookup yields CDR1 SGHRS and CDR2 YFSETQ. CDR3 nucleotide sequence: TGCGCCAGCAGCCTTGGACTAGCGGGAAACACAGATACGCAGTATTTT. Protein: CASSLGLAGNTDTQYF.

This clone has only one observation. CDR3 DNA: TGTGCCTGGGGCCCAGGAGGGGACACAGATACGCAGTATTTT. Translating it yields CAWGPGGDTDTQYF. This chain links TRBV30 with TRBJ2-3; D is possibly TRBD2 (6 bases). Germline V gives CDR1 GTSNPN, CDR2 SVGIG (reference sequence). This CDR3 is built from 14 residues. V was shortened by 5 bases and J by 2 bases, with 14 bases between the two germline ends.

V gene TRBV6-5 combines with J gene TRBJ1-1; TRBD1 matches 10 bases. This CDR3 region has 15 residues. Germline CDR1 reads MNHEY; CDR2 reads SVGAGI. The ends lost 4 bases at V and 4 bases at J; junction bases unmatched: 6. In DNA form, the CDR3 reads TGTGCCAGCAGTTTCGGACAGGGGGGGGTCACTGAAGCTTTCTTT. Its translation: CASSFGQGGVTEAFF.

This clone was recorded only once. CDR3 coding DNA: TGTGCCAGCAGTAACCCCTCGGGACGGTTCTCTGGGGCCAACGTCCTGACTTTC. Protein sequence: CASSNPSGRFSGANVLTF. The rearrangement uses TRBV28 and TRBJ2-6; perhaps D is TRBD1 or TRBD2 (5 bases each). V shed 5 bases and J shed 0 bases, with 17 bases lying between them. CDR1 and CDR2 (germline): MDHEN, SYDVKM. CDR3 length: 18 residues.